What follows are 2 T cell receptor beta chains derived from one specimen sequenced in a study of blood T cell repertoires in COVID-19 (TCRdb year 2020). Libraries were built with the immunoSEQ multiplex PCR assay. In its TCRdb copy, this immuneACCESS table keeps in-frame sequences only and misses some clones. Where compared with another copy, unresolved V genes explain less than half of these, and the others have no known cause. The sample profile shows 70,000 to 80,000 clones; about 80% of them were found once. Roughly two fifths of the sample rests with the top ten. Sample: peripheral blood. These receptor sequences come from a man of 80 years or more with acute or convalescent COVID-19.

Here the CDR3 reads CASSQPAGDTQYF. CDR3 bases: TGTGCCAGCAGCCAACCAGCGGGAGATACGCAGTATTTT. The rearrangement uses TRBV7-9 and TRBJ2-3; possible D gene TRBD2, 6 bases. V was trimmed by 5 bases and J by 5 bases, leaving 11 bases between them. Germline V CDR1 and CDR2: SEHNR, FQNEAQ (reference sequence). The CDR3 covers 13 residues.

This clone was seen just once. This chain joins TRBV15 and TRBJ2-7; maybe TRBD2 (5 bases). Germline CDR1 reads LNHNV; CDR2 reads YYDKDF (reference sequence). Trimming cost V 5 bases and J 9 bases, with 17 bases left between them. The CDR3 has 13 residues. The CDR3 region has the DNA TGTGCCACCAGCGGTCCGCCCCTACGGGGGCAGTACTTC. The encoded protein is CATSGPPLRGQYF.